Shown below are 27 T cell receptor beta chains from a single sample sequenced in a study of T cell responses to AZD1222 COVID-19 vaccine. The repertoire was sequenced with immunoSEQ multiplex PCR; TCRdb's copy has only in-frame clones and lacks some. The sample gives under 150,000 clones, about nine tenths of which show up once; roughly a sixth is in the top ten. The sample was peripheral blood, taken on day 0 of MenACWY control vaccination. These receptors originate from an adult in good health.

The rearrangement links TRBV5-1 to TRBJ2-1, with 12 positions matching TRBD2. Germline CDR1 reads SGHRS; CDR2 reads YFSETQ. After removal of 4 bases from V and 4 bases from J, the junction contained 3 bases not matched to a gene. The CDR3 sequence is 15 residues long. CDR3: CASSLGLAGYNEQFF. The CDR3 region has the DNA TGCGCCAGCAGCCTGGGACTAGCGGGTTACAATGAGCAGTTCTTC.

V usage is TRBV11-2 and J usage is TRBJ2-7; 11 nucleotides line up with TRBD1. The CDR3 is 16 amino acids. CDR1 SGHAT and CDR2 FQNNGV come from the germline V gene. The ends lost 3 bases at V and 6 bases at J; junction bases unmatched: 10. The DNA of the CDR3 is TGTGCCAGCAGCTTGGACAGGGGGCCTCGATCCCTCGAGCAGTACTTC. This translates into CASSLDRGPRSLEQYF.

V is TRBV5-1 and J is TRBJ1-2; D not certain. V gave up 0 bases and J gave up 4 bases, with 10 bases separating them. The CDR3 spans 14 residues. CDR1 is SGHRS, CDR2 YFSETQ, per germline. CDR3 sequence (DNA): TGCGCCAGCAGCTTGGGACCACCTGGCTATGGCTACACCTTC. Translating it yields CASSLGPPGYGYTF.

The chain is built from TRBV7-9 and TRBJ1-1; D remains ambiguous. CDR3 size: 14 residues. The V and J ends lost 5 bases and 5 bases respectively, with 15 bases between them. Germline lookup yields CDR1 SEHNR and CDR2 FQNEAQ (reference sequence). In DNA form, the CDR3 reads TGTGCCAGCAGCCCCCGGTCCTCGGGGACTGAAGCTTTCTTT. This sequence encodes CASSPRSSGTEAFF.

The V and J genes are TRBV5-1 and TRBJ2-7, with a possible D match to TRBD1 (5 bases). The CDR3 contains 13 residues. The V end was cut by 0 bases, the J end by 2 bases, with 6 bases between. Germline V CDR1 and CDR2: SGHRS, YFSETQ. The CDR3 coding sequence is TGCGCCAGCAGCTTGGGGGGCCCCTACGAGCAGTACTTC. Translation: CASSLGGPYEQYF.

This clone was picked up a small number of times. The chain uses TRBV5-6 and TRBJ2-7, with D perhaps given as TRBD1 or TRBD2 (5 bases each). The length of the CDR3 is 13 residues. V was clipped by 7 bases and J by 6 bases, with 17 bases between them. Germline V gene sequence: CDR1 SGHDT, CDR2 YYEEEE. CDR3 in DNA: TGTGCCAGCGGCCCAGGCCTTGGGGGCGAGCAGTACTTC. This sequence encodes CASGPGLGGEQYF.

J is TRBJ2-7 and V is TRBV28; 7 bases map to TRBD2. CDR1 MDHEN and CDR2 SYDVKM come from the germline V gene. J gave up 8 bases and V 5 bases, and 18 bases lay outside the gene matches. The CDR3 covers 16 residues. The CDR3 DNA reads TGTGCCAGCAGTCCCGCCCTAGCGAGCGGGAAGACTAAGCAGTACTTC. Encoded protein: CASSPALASGKTKQYF.

This chain uses TRBV5-4 with TRBJ1-2; 9 bases line up with TRBD1. The germline CDR1 and CDR2 sequences are SGHNT and YYREEE (reference sequence). The CDR3 sequence is 14 residues long. J lost 8 bases, V lost 3 bases, and 8 bases had no gene match. CDR3 DNA: TGTGCCAGCAGCTGGGGACAGGGTTGGGACGGCTACACCTTC. Its protein product is CASSWGQGWDGYTF.

This clone has a count of ten or more. The rearrangement uses TRBV10-2 and TRBJ2-7; 14 bases are a match to TRBD2. The CDR3 extends over 14 amino acids. CDR1 is WSHSY and CDR2 is SAAADI in the germline V gene. Trimming at V came to 5 bases and at J to 7 bases, leaving 4 bases not matched to a gene. DNA for the CDR3: TGCGCCAGCAGTCAGACTAGCGGGAGGGGTGAGCAGTACTTC. Its translation: CASSQTSGRGEQYF.

CDR3: CASSVGPPPMNTEAFF. The CDR3 bases are TGTGCCAGCAGCGTAGGACCTCCGCCTATGAACACTGAAGCTTTCTTT. The V gene is TRBV9, the J gene TRBJ1-1; D remains ambiguous. CDR1 and CDR2 from the germline V gene are SGDLS and YYNGEE. The CDR3 has 16 amino acids. V was cut by 0 bases and J by 0 bases, with 12 bases left in between.

The gene calls are TRBV10-3 and TRBJ1-2; tentative D call: TRBD1 (6 bases). V was cut by 6 bases and J by 3 bases, with 17 bases left in between. The germline gives CDR1 ENHRY, CDR2 SYGVKD. The CDR3 length is 15 residues. The chain's CDR3 is CAISRGPIRDYGYTF. In DNA, the CDR3 is TGTGCCATCAGCAGGGGCCCGATTCGGGACTATGGCTACACCTTC.

This clone was detected only once. V usage is TRBV19 and J usage is TRBJ1-5; TRBD1 aligns across 10 bases. CDR3 length equals 16 residues. The germline CDR1 and CDR2 sequences are LNHDA and SQIVND (reference sequence). V gave up 9 bases and J gave up 1 base; unmatched junction bases: 9. CDR3 bases: TGTGCCAGCACTCCTCCGGGACAGGGGAGCAATCAGCCCCAGCATTTT. The encoded protein is CASTPPGQGSNQPQHF.

This chain uses TRBV10-3 with TRBJ2-7; D possibly uses TRBD1 or TRBD2 (6 bases each). The V gene lost 7 bases and the J gene lost 2 bases, with 12 bases spanning the gap. The length of the CDR3 is 13 residues. Germline V gene lookup returns CDR1 ENHRY and CDR2 SYGVKD. This chain's CDR3 is CAINGGTTYEQYF. The DNA of the CDR3 is TGTGCCATCAACGGCGGGACAACCTACGAGCAGTACTTC.

This chain links TRBV5-1 with TRBJ2-7, with 8 positions matching TRBD1. After removal of 7 bases from V and 5 bases from J, the junction contained 11 bases not matched to a gene. The germline gives CDR1 SGHRS, CDR2 YFSETQ. The CDR3 totals 14 residues. For the CDR3, the DNA is TGCGCCAGCGGTCCCCGACAGGGGAAGCACGAGCAGTACTTC. It codes for CASGPRQGKHEQYF. Together with reference TRBV5-1 and TRBJ2-7, the CDR3 gives the full variable domain: KAGVTQTPRYLIKTRGQQVTLSCSPISGHRSVSWYQQTPGQGLQFLFEYFSETQRNKGNFPGRFSGRQFSNSRSEMNVSTLELGDSALYLCASGPRQGKHEQYFGPGTRLTVT.

V and J are TRBV2 and TRBJ2-1; D not resolved. Trimming removed 4 bases from V and 7 bases from J, with 5 bases in between. This CDR3 is built from 11 residues. Germline V gives CDR1 SNHLY, CDR2 FYNNEI. The CDR3 loop is CASSVTNEQFF. The CDR3 DNA sequence: TGTGCCAGCAGTGTTACTAATGAGCAGTTCTTC.

A single count supports this clone. The rearrangement uses TRBV10-3 and TRBJ1-5; D is uncertain. The germline V and J ends were trimmed by 6 bases and 0 bases, with 15 bases remaining between them. The CDR3 loop spans 16 amino acids. Germline lookup yields CDR1 ENHRY and CDR2 SYGVKD. The DNA for the CDR3 is TGTGCCATCAGCTCTAGTGGGAGTTATAGCAATCAGCCCCAGCATTTT. It translates to CAISSSGSYSNQPQHF.

The rearrangement links TRBV7-2 to TRBJ2-3; the D gene is possibly TRBD1 (5 bases). V lost 1 base, J lost 1 base, and 6 bases lay in between. CDR1 and CDR2 from the germline V gene are SGHTA and FQGNSA. There are 14 residues in the CDR3. CDR3 nucleotide sequence: TGTGCCAGCAGCTTAGTACAGGGCACAGATACGCAGTATTTT. Its protein is CASSLVQGTDTQYF. Using reference TRBV7-2 and TRBJ2-3 for the parts outside the CDR3, the full variable domain is GAGVSQSPSNKVTEKGKDVELRCDPISGHTALYWYRQSLGQGLEFLIYFQGNSAPDKSGLPSDRFSAERTGGSVSTLTIQRTQQEDSAVYLCASSLVQGTDTQYFGPGTRLTVL.

This clone was picked up a small number of times. This rearrangement joins TRBV5-5 to TRBJ2-7; TRBD1 aligns across 8 bases. Trimming at V came to 0 bases and at J to 2 bases, leaving 4 bases not matched to a gene. CDR3 length: 15 amino acids. Germline V gives CDR1 SGHKS, CDR2 YYEKEE (reference sequence). The CDR3 DNA is TGTGCCAGCAGCTTGGGGACAGGGTCAACCTACGAGCAGTACTTC. Encoded protein: CASSLGTGSTYEQYF.

The chain combines TRBV18 with TRBJ2-6, with unresolved D. Per the germline V gene, CDR1 is KGHSH and CDR2 is LQKENI. V gave up 6 bases and J gave up 0 bases, with 9 bases separating them. This CDR3 is 15 amino acids long. CDR3 bases: TGTGCCAGCTCGCCTGACGTCTCTGGGGCCAACGTCCTGACTTTC. Amino acids: CASSPDVSGANVLTF.

The chain carries TRBV5-4 and TRBJ1-4; weak D call: TRBD1 (5 bases). In germline, CDR1 is SGHNT, CDR2 YYREEE (reference sequence). The CDR3 covers 14 residues. The germline V and J ends were trimmed by 4 bases and 0 bases, with 7 bases remaining between them. The CDR3 sequence is CASSRQTTNEKLFF. The CDR3 coding sequence is TGTGCCAGCAGCCGACAGACAACTAATGAAAAACTGTTTTTT.

The chain carries TRBV14 and TRBJ1-2, with D uncertain. Germline CDR1 reads SGHDN; CDR2 reads FVKESK. This CDR3 comprises 12 residues. Between the trimmed V and J ends, which lost 2 bases and 4 bases, there was a span of 5 bases. The CDR3 protein is CASSQSFYGYTF. CDR3 sequence (DNA): TGTGCCAGCAGCCAATCGTTCTATGGCTACACCTTC.

This clone has just one count. This chain uses TRBV14 with TRBJ1-1, with D uncertain. Germline V CDR1 and CDR2: SGHDN, FVKESK. The CDR3 is 17 residues long. V lost 0 bases, J lost 3 bases, and 17 bases lay in between. The CDR3 reads CASSQEAGYRSYTEAFF. The DNA for the CDR3 is TGTGCCAGCAGCCAAGAGGCGGGATATAGAAGTTACACTGAAGCTTTCTTT.

This rearrangement joins TRBV2 to TRBJ1-1, with 10 bases fitting TRBD1. Germline trimming cut 5 bases from V and 5 bases from J; bases unmatched to any gene: 8. The CDR3 runs to 15 residues. The germline gives CDR1 SNHLY, CDR2 FYNNEI. The CDR3 nucleotides are TGTGCCAGCAGTTCTCGGGACAGGGGAAGGACTGAAGCTTTCTTT. Protein sequence: CASSSRDRGRTEAFF.

The chain is built from TRBV24-1 and TRBJ2-3; 13 bases are a match to TRBD2. The CDR3 has 17 residues. CDR1 and CDR2 (germline): KGHDR, SFDVKD. After removal of 5 bases from V and 3 bases from J, the junction contained 7 bases not matched to a gene. For the CDR3, the DNA is TGTGCCACCAGTGGCAGCGGGACTAGCGGGAAAACAGATACGCAGTATTTT. Translated: CATSGSGTSGKTDTQYF.

The J gene is TRBJ2-1, the V gene TRBV2, with 12 bases matching TRBD2. CDR3 length: 15 amino acids. Germline trimming cut 6 bases from V and 9 bases from J; bases unmatched to any gene: 9. Germline V lookup: CDR1 SNHLY, CDR2 FYNNEI. CDR3 DNA sequence: TGTGCCAGCAGGCCCCTAGCGGGGGGGGGCAGTGAGCAGTTCTTC. It translates to CASRPLAGGGSEQFF.

This chain connects TRBV5-1 to TRBJ2-7; D ambiguous. CDR1 SGHRS and CDR2 YFSETQ come from the germline V gene. The V end lost 0 bases, the J end lost 2 bases, and 9 bases lay between the germline ends. The CDR3 spans 14 residues. CDR3 DNA: TGCGCCAGCAGCTTGGGGCAGTACACCTACGAGCAGTACTTC. Amino acid sequence: CASSLGQYTYEQYF.

The gene calls are TRBV30 and TRBJ1-1; D is ambiguous. The CDR3 covers 13 residues. Per germline, CDR1 GTSNPN and CDR2 SVGIG (reference sequence). Trimming took off 5 bases at V and 2 bases at J, with 12 bases between the two ends. This chain's CDR3 is CAWGIVGNTEAFF. DNA for the CDR3: TGTGCCTGGGGGATCGTGGGAAACACTGAAGCTTTCTTT.